This T cell receptor beta chain was profiled in a study of blood T cell repertoires in COVID-19 (dated by TCRdb to the early 2020s). In the study overall: Samples covering the acute and convalescent phases of COVID-19 were provided by collaborators in the United States, Italy and Spain. Nearly every sample came with metadata listing a de-identified subject ID, COVID-19 status, age in years and sex. The samples were drawn from the first 160 participants of the ongoing ImmuneRACE study and from over a thousand subjects provided by 6 global collaborators. The prospective study material was composed of cDNA or gDNA derived from T cells, B-cell-depleted T cells, or PBMCs. A freely available public database, intended as a resource for researchers studying the immune response to SARS-CoV-2, is where the repertoires were released. Deeply sampled blood TCRbeta repertoires from subjects exposed to, actively infected with, or recovered from COVID-19 were included in the dataset. Where HLA class I and class II types were available, the types were taken from metadata supplied by the sample provider, not from assay-based typing. The study at large found these results: Clinical and demographic metadata were provided uncurated, with the amount varying by source and participant.

TCRbeta CDR3 regions were amplified from genomic DNA using the immunoSEQ Assay, a bias-controlled multiplex PCR. Turning to the authors' computational methods: The number of nucleated cells in each sample was estimated by amplification of reference gene primers within the assay. Sequence reads were collapsed and filtered to measure the absolute abundance of every unique TCRbeta CDR3 rearrangement. Productive Simpson clonality was computed per sample as the square root of Simpson's diversity index over productive rearrangements. TCRdb carries this immuneACCESS record with in-frame sequences only. Its versions omit some clonotypes, under half of them owing to an unresolved V gene in the studies checked, with the rest unexplained. That table gives V, J and clone size, and the DNA gave D and trimming. Across this sample there are approximately 280,000 clones, with around 84% seen only once. The top ten hold approximately 1.5% of the sample.

In the case of this clone: Its antigen specificity is not known. There are no base qualities to consult, and no much larger clone falls within one base.

Measured from the cysteine to the phenylalanine, the CDR3 is 13 residues long. Only the CDR3 DNA is retained, 39 bases long and in frame from the first base. Trimming removed 2 bases from V and 10 bases from J; the gene matches leave 3 bases unexplained. CDR1 LGHDT and CDR2 YNNKEL were looked up in the germline V gene (reference sequence). One collaborating source in Seattle enrolled patients while the patients were actively infected and followed the patients over time throughout the course of disease. Collaborating institutions collected whole blood in K2EDTA tubes following their own protocols. For TCRbeta analysis, collaborators shipped samples as frozen whole blood, isolated PBMCs, or DNA extracted from either of those sample types.

Sequences were obtained from peripheral blood. The source is a human donor with COVID-19, enrolled during active disease. The donor label of this sample is uncertain. The chain is made from TRBV3-1 (or the pseudogene TRBV3-2) and TRBJ2-1, with 9 bases in between that match TRBD2. The nucleotide sequence is TGTGCCAGCAGCCAACTTCTAGCGGGAGAGCAGTTCTTC. It translates to CASSQLLAGEQFF.